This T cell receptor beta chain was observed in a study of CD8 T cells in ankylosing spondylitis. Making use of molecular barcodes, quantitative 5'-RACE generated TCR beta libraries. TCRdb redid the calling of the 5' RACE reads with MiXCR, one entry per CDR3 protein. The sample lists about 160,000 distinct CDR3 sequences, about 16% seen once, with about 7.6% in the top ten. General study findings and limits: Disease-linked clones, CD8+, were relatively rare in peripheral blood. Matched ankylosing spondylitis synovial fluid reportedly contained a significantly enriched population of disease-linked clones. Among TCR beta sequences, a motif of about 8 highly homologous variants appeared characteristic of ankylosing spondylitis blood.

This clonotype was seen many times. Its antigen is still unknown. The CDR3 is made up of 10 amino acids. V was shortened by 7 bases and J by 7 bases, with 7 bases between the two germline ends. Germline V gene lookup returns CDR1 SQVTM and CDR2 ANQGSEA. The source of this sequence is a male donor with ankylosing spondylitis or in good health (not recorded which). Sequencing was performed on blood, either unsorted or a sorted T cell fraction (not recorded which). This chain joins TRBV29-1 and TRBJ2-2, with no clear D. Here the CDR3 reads CSAILGELFF. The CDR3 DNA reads TGCAGCGCAATACTCGGGGAGCTGTTTTTT.